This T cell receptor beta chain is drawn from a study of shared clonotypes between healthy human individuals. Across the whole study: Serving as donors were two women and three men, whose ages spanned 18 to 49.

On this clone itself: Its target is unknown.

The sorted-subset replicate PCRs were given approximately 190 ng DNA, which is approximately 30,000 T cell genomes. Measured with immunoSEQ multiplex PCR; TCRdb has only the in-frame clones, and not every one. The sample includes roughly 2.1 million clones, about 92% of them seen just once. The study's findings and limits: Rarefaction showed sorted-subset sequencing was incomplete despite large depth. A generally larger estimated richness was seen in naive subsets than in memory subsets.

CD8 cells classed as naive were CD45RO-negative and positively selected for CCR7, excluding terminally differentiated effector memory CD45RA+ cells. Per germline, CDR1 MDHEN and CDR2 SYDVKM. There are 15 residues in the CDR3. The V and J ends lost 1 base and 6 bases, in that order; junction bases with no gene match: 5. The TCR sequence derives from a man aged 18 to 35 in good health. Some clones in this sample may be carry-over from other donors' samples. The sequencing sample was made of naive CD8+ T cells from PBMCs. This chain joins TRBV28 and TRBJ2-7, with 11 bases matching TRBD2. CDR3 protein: CASSLYQGTSGEQYF. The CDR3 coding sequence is TGTGCCAGCAGTTTATATCAGGGGACTAGCGGCGAGCAGTACTTC. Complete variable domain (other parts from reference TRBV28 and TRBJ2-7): DVKVTQSSRYLVKRTGEKVFLECVQDMDHENMFWYRQDPGLGLRLIYFSYDVKMKEKGDIPEGYSVSREKKERFSLILESASTNQTSMYLCASSLYQGTSGEQYFGPGTRLTVT.